A selection of T cell receptor beta chains follows, all from one sample in a study of T cell repertoires in cytomegalovirus infection. TCRdb re-called the reads through MiXCR, storing one row per CDR3 protein. The sample includes about 110,000 distinct CDR3 sequences, about 30% of them seen just once. Antigens for these TCRs are unknown. The sample in question was CD8+ T cells from cultured PBMCs, obtained from culture after CMV antigen stimulation. The receptors were gathered from a human donor in good health (CMV status not recorded). Some clones in this sample may be carry-over from other donors' samples. The CDR3 runs from the conserved cysteine through the conserved F or W. The order of the fields is CDR3 protein, V gene, J gene.

CASSYGGGGTDNSPLHF	TRBV2	TRBJ1-6
CASSYAGTNQPQHF	TRBV6-5	TRBJ1-5
CARSCRKTGVIETQYF	TRBV5-3	TRBJ2-5
CASSIGAGNTISF	TRBV13	TRBJ1-3
CASSSVSGGNSPLHF	TRBV7-8	TRBJ1-6
CATSAGGGQETQYF	TRBV19	TRBJ2-5
CASSLGGAGDTQYF	TRBV11-2	TRBJ2-3
CASSPWARGTEQYF	TRBV7-6	TRBJ2-7
CASSPQGPGEHTQYF	TRBV7-9	TRBJ2-3
CTSRGVPRTKGEETQYF	TRBV6-6	TRBJ2-5
CASSLVQGPETQYF	TRBV7-9	TRBJ2-5
CASSASGIGDEQFF	TRBV7-8	TRBJ2-1
CASSLVTGPYEQYF	TRBV4-1	TRBJ2-7
CAISESNLGSGGAQFF	TRBV10-3	TRBJ2-1
CSGEASGGVDTQYF	TRBV20-1	TRBJ2-3
CASSPGTGFYEQYF	TRBV7-8	TRBJ2-7
CASSYSTGGTEAFF	TRBV6-5	TRBJ1-1
CASSHARGMSTEAFF	TRBV6-5	TRBJ1-1
CASSSGTGVDGGANVLTF	TRBV11-2	TRBJ2-6
CSARVADRSGNTIYF	TRBV20-1	TRBJ1-3
CASSDVGIEAFF	TRBV2	TRBJ1-1
CASSLYSGGGIEQFF	TRBV9	TRBJ2-1
CSVETVSTGELFF	TRBV29-1	TRBJ2-2
CASSQGAGLNTEAFF	TRBV4-1	TRBJ1-1
CASSLYAGGRLDTQYF	TRBV27	TRBJ2-3
CASSLDRGEQFF	TRBV6-6	TRBJ2-1
CASSTTTVSYEQYF	TRBV5-6	TRBJ2-7
CASSDNSLYGYTF	TRBV9	TRBJ1-2
CSARGWVGGYEQFF	TRBV20-1	TRBJ2-1
CATSWTGYSNQPQHF	TRBV15	TRBJ1-5
CASSLLAGGEETQYF	TRBV6-1	TRBJ2-5
CASSDGTYNSYEQYF	TRBV9	TRBJ2-7
CASSEYWRGDTDTQYF	TRBV6-1	TRBJ2-3
CASSLRGSTNNSPLHF	TRBV5-4	TRBJ1-6
CASSLAGAPYEQYF	TRBV7-2	TRBJ2-7
CASSDTFATNEKLFF	TRBV2	TRBJ1-4
CASSMLTGGVEQYF	TRBV7-6	TRBJ2-7
CASSVQNHSNQPQHF	TRBV6-1	TRBJ1-5
CASSLTEYNEQFF	TRBV11-3	TRBJ2-1
CASSLAGGPYEQYF	TRBV27	TRBJ2-7
CASSFGISSYNSPLHF	TRBV27	TRBJ1-6
CVSSYGQGGGYGYTF	TRBV6-5	TRBJ1-2
CASSLGPTGNEQFF	TRBV27	TRBJ2-1
CASSSDPSRWSGYQETQYF	TRBV6-2/TRBV6-3	TRBJ2-5
CASSLGGGGGAHTGELFF	TRBV7-6	TRBJ2-2
CASSHSAGDRSYEQYF	TRBV27	TRBJ2-7
CASSGGGGEAFF	TRBV12-3/TRBV12-4	TRBJ1-1
CSAIGYGNNEQFF	TRBV20-1	TRBJ2-1
CASSYLLGQKYEAFF	TRBV6-2/TRBV6-3	TRBJ1-1
CASSRGQGNTGELFF	TRBV7-9	TRBJ2-2
CASAGSVGNTIYF	TRBV19	TRBJ1-3